Given below is one TCR beta chain in context. This clone's antigen is unknown. One base away there is no much larger clone; base qualities are not given. This specimen belongs to a study of Graves' ophthalmopathy and Graves' hyperthyroidism (dated by TCRdb to between 2017 and 2018). Some background on the complete study: Peripheral blood was collected at initial diagnosis, before any treatment. The independent validation cohort included roughly 19 hyperthyroidism patients plus 17 patients who later progressed from hyperthyroidism to ophthalmopathy. In about six hyperthyroidism patients, the T-cell repertoires found in thyroid tissue were compared with those found in blood. The study used signatures of the TCR beta repertoire to tell Graves' ophthalmopathy apart from Graves' hyperthyroidism and to predict which patients would progress to ophthalmopathy. After sampling, hyperthyroidism patients received methimazole starting at 30 mg daily, and ophthalmopathy patients received high-dose intravenous methylprednisolone. To explore V-J signatures that separate ophthalmopathy from hyperthyroidism, a discovery set of around 97 patients was enrolled, consisting of about 43 with ophthalmopathy and roughly 59 with stable hyperthyroidism. In total, 135 blood samples were TCR-sequenced: around 42 ophthalmopathy, approximately 80 hyperthyroidism and about 17 hyperthyroidism-to-ophthalmopathy patients.

Points the paper makes about the study in general: Sample size was not predetermined statistically, and investigators were not blinded to group allocation. Most expanded thyroid clonotypes with frequency above 0.001 were also detected in blood, suggesting blood repertoires may reflect the thyroid immune response. The 13-signature model separated ophthalmopathy from stable hyperthyroidism with roughly 89% sensitivity and 81.08% specificity in cross-validation, and 80%/75% in the test set. In validation, the model predicted ophthalmopathy progression with roughly 68% sensitivity and less than 80% specificity; approximately 12 predicted patients were CT-confirmed with GO in a median of approximately six months.

For repertoire sequencing, TCR beta CDR3 regions were amplified from RNA transcripts. A first-round RT-PCR used HTBI primers with the Qiagen OneStep RT-PCR kit, followed by a second-round multiplex PCR, size selection and purification. Libraries were sequenced paired-end with 100 bp reads on an Illumina HiSeq2000. Processing in the source paper ran as follows. Reads were processed with SOAPnuke, discarding reads with adapters, uncalled bases, mean Phred below 15, or no exact constant-primer or identifier match. COPE v1.2.5 was used to merge the high-quality paired reads. Each unique nucleotide sequence was treated as a clonotype, and MiTCR v1.1 was used to align the clonotypes to the IMGT TRB V, D and J references. The analysis was limited to V-J combinations with a frequency above 0.0001, which together covered just over 98% of the repertoires. For each V-J combination, a TCR clonal expansion and chaos score was defined as F50 clonal expansion divided by the chaos observed in the TCRdist matrix. Welch's t-statistics and random forest were used to reduce features to about 14 V-J combinations, which were fed into a naive Bayes classifier. Thyroid-blood repertoire similarity was quantified with the Morisita-Horn index. TCRdb ran its own pipeline on the public reads, namely fastp trimming at Q25 and MiXCR clone calling, and kept in-frame beta chains. A single entry per CDR3 protein holds the most common genes and DNA from its merged rows. These V and J calls rely on TCRdb rather than the paper's analysis. Present in this sample are around 600,000 distinct CDR3 sequences, roughly 41% of which were seen just once. The ten largest clones represent roughly 3% of the sample.

The CDR1 and CDR2 encoded by the germline V gene are WSHSY and SAAADI. Its CDR3 holds 14 amino acids, cysteine through phenylalanine. Of the read, only the CDR3 DNA is kept; its 42 bases are in frame from base 1. From V the trimming removes 6 bases and from J it removes 0 bases, while the gene matches leave 5 bases of the junction unaccounted for. Ophthalmopathy patients were characterized by moderately to severely active disease, a Clinical Activity Score of at least 3, a NOSPECS grade of at least 4, and a disease duration under 3 months. Anyone with other autoimmune diseases, uncontrolled infections, pregnancy or lactation was excluded from the study. Diagnosis relied on clinical symptoms, serum thyroxine, TRAb, thyroid ultrasound and orbital computed tomography. PBMCs were isolated from around 10 ml of fresh peripheral blood by Ficoll-Paque density gradient centrifugation. Total RNA was extracted using Trizol reagent, and RNA quality was checked on an Agilent 2100 Bioanalyzer.

The specimen was peripheral blood. The clonotype was recovered from an adult man with Graves' ophthalmopathy. This receptor chain uses TRBV10-2 and TRBJ2-7; 7 nucleotides in the junction match TRBD1. The sequence in DNA is TGCGCCAGCAGCCACAGGGGAGTCTCCTACGAGCAGTACTTC. Its amino acids are CASSHRGVSYEQYF.